The 23 T cell receptor beta chains listed next were all sequenced from one sample in a study of human T cells and chemical hapten exposure. A single record per CDR3 protein comes from TCRdb applying MiXCR to the RACE reads. The sample yields about 260,000 distinct CDR3 sequences, 7% to 10% seen once. Time point given: pre-sensitization, week 0. The treatment: therapeutic diphenylcyclopropenone sensitization with weekly scalp DPC. The material sequenced was whole blood, taken in connection with sensitization to the hapten diphenylcyclopropenone (DPC). Receptors were obtained from a woman aged 40-49 years with alopecia areata. Some clones in this sample may be carry-over from other donors' samples.

The chain links TRBV7-2 to TRBJ1-1, with D tentatively TRBD1 (5 bases). Germline lookup yields CDR1 SGHTA and CDR2 FQGNSA. CDR3 length equals 14 residues. The V and J ends lost 5 bases and 8 bases respectively, with 18 bases between them. As DNA, the CDR3 is TGTGCCAGCAGCCCTTCGGCAGGGAGGCGAGAAGCTTTCTTT. Amino acids: CASSPSAGRREAFF. The variable domain in full, completed from reference TRBV7-2 and TRBJ1-1, reads GAGVSQSPSNKVTEKGKDVELRCDPISGHTALYWYRQSLGQGLEFLIYFQGNSAPDKSGLPSDRFSAERTGGSVSTLTIQRTQQEDSAVYLCASSPSAGRREAFFGQGTRLTVV.

The V gene is TRBV28, the J gene TRBJ2-5; D gene uncertain. Germline loops: CDR1 MDHEN, CDR2 SYDVKM. This CDR3 contains 13 residues. Trimming removed 5 bases at V and 1 base at J, with 8 bases between. CDR3 bases: TGTGCCAGCAGTACACAGCGCCAAGAGACCCAGTACTTC. Translated: CASSTQRQETQYF.

This clonotype was recorded a few times. The chain couples TRBV15 to TRBJ2-3; D is undetermined. Trimming pared 0 bases from V and 2 bases from J, leaving 6 bases between. The CDR3 has 14 amino acids. Germline CDR1 reads LNHNV; CDR2 reads YYDKDF (reference sequence). CDR3 protein: CATSREQVTDTQYF. The CDR3 region has the DNA TGTGCCACCAGCAGAGAGCAAGTCACAGATACGCAGTATTTT.

This clonotype has only one observation. The chain couples TRBV7-3 to TRBJ2-3, with 9 bases lining up with TRBD2. The CDR3 runs to 15 residues. With V trimmed by 5 bases and J by 5 bases, 8 bases remained unmatched. Germline values: CDR1 SGHTA, CDR2 FQGTGA. The CDR3 spells CASSPKREVGDTQYF. Written as DNA, the CDR3 is TGTGCCAGCAGCCCGAAGCGGGAGGTAGGAGATACGCAGTATTTT.

This clonotype appeared a few times. This chain links TRBV25-1 with TRBJ2-7, with TRBD1 matching over 8 bases. The CDR3 length is 15 residues. Germline-derived CDR1 and CDR2 are MGHDK and SYGVNS. The trim removed 4 bases at V and 1 base at J, leaving 6 bases unmatched. CDR3 amino acids: CASSGGDRPSYEQYF. Written as DNA, the CDR3 is TGTGCCAGCAGTGGGGGGGACAGGCCATCCTACGAGCAGTACTTC.

The chain employs TRBV6-5 and TRBJ2-1; TRBD1 is a possible D gene (5 bases). V was trimmed by 4 bases and J by 7 bases, leaving 14 bases between them. The CDR3 runs to 14 residues. Germline V gene data show CDR1 as MNHEY and CDR2 as SVGAGI. This CDR3 is CASSFFRDRNEQFF. The DNA for the CDR3 is TGTGCCAGCAGTTTCTTTCGCGACAGAAATGAGCAGTTCTTC.

This clonotype was observed a handful of times. This sequence joins TRBV9 and TRBJ2-5; a possible D gene is TRBD1 (6 bases). V lost 3 bases and J 0 bases, leaving 6 bases between the germline ends. The germline V gene encodes CDR1 SGDLS and CDR2 YYNGEE. This CDR3 is 13 amino acids long. CDR3 amino acids: CASSDRDQETQYF. The DNA for the CDR3 is TGTGCCAGCAGCGACAGGGACCAAGAGACCCAGTACTTC. Based on the CDR3 plus reference TRBV9 and TRBJ2-5, the full variable domain is DSGVTQTPKHLITATGQRVTLRCSPRSGDLSVYWYQQSLDQGLQFLIQYYNGEERAKGNILERFSAQQFPDLHSELNLSSLELGDSALYFCASSDRDQETQYFGPGTRLLVL.

The chain uses TRBV12-3 or TRBV12-4 and TRBJ2-2; 10 nucleotides align to TRBD1. The CDR3 is 18 residues long. Trimming took 5 bases from V and 6 from J; bases not matched to a gene: 15. The CDR3, as DNA: TGTGCCAGCAGTAGCTATGAATCCGGGACAGGGGTAGCCGGGGAGCTGTTTTTT. Translation gives CASSSYESGTGVAGELFF.

This clonotype has just a few counts. This chain links TRBV5-4 with TRBJ2-1; D gene ambiguous. The CDR3 extends over 19 amino acids. The germline V gene has CDR1 SGHNT and CDR2 YYREEE (reference sequence). Trimming removed 0 bases at V and 5 bases at J, with 24 bases between. Here the CDR3 reads CASSLGTPWVHRINNEQFF. The CDR3 nucleotides read TGTGCCAGCAGCTTGGGGACCCCCTGGGTACATAGGATCAACAATGAGCAGTTCTTC.

This clonotype was detected ten times or more. The chain has TRBV20-1 and TRBJ2-3; either TRBD1 or TRBD2 may fit D (6 bases each). V dropped 0 bases and J dropped 8 bases, with 12 bases sitting between them. This CDR3 has 13 amino acids. Germline CDR1 is DFQATT and CDR2 is SNEGSKA (reference sequence). Here the CDR3 DNA reads TGCAGTGCTAGAGATGTTGGGGGGCGTACGCAGTATTTT. Encoded protein: CSARDVGGRTQYF.

This clonotype was observed a handful of times. The chain recombines TRBV20-1 with TRBJ2-7; a weak D match, TRBD1 (5 bases). With 6 bases removed from V and 3 bases from J, the gap between germline ends came to 15 bases. The CDR3 loop spans 13 amino acids. Germline loops: CDR1 DFQATT, CDR2 SNEGSKA (reference sequence). CDR3 sequence reads: CSAQRQGVYEQYF. In DNA form, the CDR3 reads TGCAGTGCCCAGCGCCAGGGCGTCTACGAGCAGTACTTC.

This clonotype was found a few times. The chain is built from TRBV6-2 or TRBV6-3 and TRBJ2-1; D ambiguous. The V end lost 4 bases, the J end lost 0 bases, and 13 bases lay between the germline ends. This CDR3 comprises 16 residues. In germline, CDR1 is MNHEY, CDR2 SVGEGT. CDR3 amino acids: CASSFSTSSSYNEQFF. In DNA form, the CDR3 reads TGTGCCAGCAGTTTTTCAACTTCAAGCTCCTACAATGAGCAGTTCTTC.

This clonotype appeared once. The chain employs TRBV6-2 or TRBV6-3 and TRBJ2-1, with D hard to call. Trimming removed 6 bases at V and 7 bases at J, with 10 bases between. The V gene's germline CDR1 is MNHEY and CDR2 SVGEGT. This CDR3 is built from 12 residues. In DNA, the CDR3 is TGTGCCAGCAGCGAACCTACTAATGAGCAGTTCTTC. Its translation: CASSEPTNEQFF.

This clonotype was seen repeatedly, ten times or more. The chain has TRBV7-8 and TRBJ2-1; either TRBD1 or TRBD2 may fit D (5 bases each). CDR1 is SGHVS and CDR2 is FQNEAQ in the germline V gene. This CDR3 has 15 amino acids. The ends were cut back, 1 base at V and 9 bases at J, with 16 bases in the middle. The CDR3 DNA reads as TGTGCCAGCAGCTTAGTCCGGGGCCTGGGTAGTGAGCAGTTCTTC. It encodes CASSLVRGLGSEQFF.

This clonotype showed up many times. This chain uses TRBV7-9 with TRBJ2-1; 7 nucleotides align to TRBD2. The CDR3 has 13 amino acids. The V gene's germline CDR1 is SEHNR and CDR2 FQNEAQ (reference sequence). Unmatched junction bases numbered 5, after V lost 8 bases and J lost 4 bases. This CDR3 is CASRLAEYNEQFF. For the CDR3, the DNA is TGTGCCAGCCGGCTAGCGGAGTACAATGAGCAGTTCTTC.

This clonotype was detected many times. The rearrangement joins TRBV3-1 to TRBJ1-2; 8 bases align to TRBD1. Trimming removed 3 bases from V and 2 bases from J; junction bases left unmatched: 5. In germline, CDR1 is LGHDT, CDR2 YNNKEL (reference sequence). The CDR3 contains 15 residues. CDR3 coding DNA: TGTGCCAGCAGCCAGCCCGGGACAGGCAACTATGGCTACACCTTC. Encoded protein: CASSQPGTGNYGYTF.

This clonotype appeared a few times. V usage is TRBV15 and J usage is TRBJ2-3; 7 bases fit TRBD2. The V gene's germline CDR1 is LNHNV and CDR2 YYDKDF (reference sequence). V was clipped by 0 bases and J by 8 bases; unmatched bases: 2. The CDR3 runs 13 residues. As DNA, the CDR3 is TGTGCCACCAGCAGAGAGACGGGAGGTACGCAGTATTTT. It codes for CATSRETGGTQYF.

The V call is TRBV20-1, the J call TRBJ1-5, with D maybe TRBD1 (5 bases). CDR1 and CDR2 from the germline V gene are DFQATT and SNEGSKA (reference sequence). Trimming cost V 5 bases and J 7 bases, with 18 bases left between them. CDR3 length: 14 residues. The CDR3 loop is CSAQEGQGGQPQHF. The DNA for the CDR3 is TGCAGTGCTCAGGAAGGGCAGGGAGGACAGCCCCAGCATTTT.

Only a few counts were recorded for this clonotype. CDR3 sequence (DNA): TGTGCCAGCAGCTTAGGTGGAGCGGGAGTTTCGGATACGCAGTATTTT. The encoded protein is CASSLGGAGVSDTQYF. The chain has TRBV11-1 and TRBJ2-3, with 8 bases aligning to TRBD2. Germline CDR1 SGHAT, CDR2 FQDESV (reference sequence). The ends lost 1 base at V and 6 bases at J; junction bases unmatched: 9. The CDR3 extends over 16 amino acids.

This rearrangement joins TRBV12-3 or TRBV12-4 to TRBJ2-7; D unresolved. This CDR3 region has 14 residues. The V and J ends lost 6 bases and 3 bases respectively, with 15 bases between them. The CDR3 region is CASSQESRSYEQYF. Here the CDR3 DNA reads TGTGCCAGCAGCCAAGAGTCGAGGAGCTACGAGCAGTACTTC.

This clonotype was found a few times. The chain uses TRBV7-2 and TRBJ2-7; D is possibly TRBD2 (6 bases). There are 14 residues in the CDR3. With 1 base removed from V and 7 bases from J, the gap between germline ends came to 14 bases. Germline CDR1 is SGHTA and CDR2 is FQGNSA. The chain's CDR3 is CASSLVVLAGEQYF. The DNA for the CDR3 is TGTGCCAGCAGCTTAGTCGTGCTTGCGGGGGAGCAGTACTTC.

The rearrangement joins TRBV28 to TRBJ1-4; D not certain. V was pared by 7 bases and J by 4 bases, with 16 bases between. This CDR3 is built from 15 residues. The V gene's germline CDR1 is MDHEN and CDR2 SYDVKM. The CDR3 sequence: CASTTVAAGNEKLFF. The CDR3 coding sequence is TGTGCCAGCACCACCGTCGCAGCTGGTAATGAAAAACTGTTTTTT.

The chain employs TRBV5-1 and TRBJ1-4; D is possibly TRBD1 (6 bases). The CDR3 runs 14 residues. CDR1 SGHRS and CDR2 YFSETQ come from the germline V gene. Between the trimmed V and J ends, which lost 4 bases and 7 bases, there was a span of 14 bases. Written as DNA, the CDR3 is TGCGCCAGCAGCCCCGGACAGAGGGGTGAAAAACTGTTTTTT. Translating it yields CASSPGQRGEKLFF.